The clone carrying this T cell receptor beta chain was detected ten times or more. The entry originates in a study of T cells in Graves' hyperthyroidism and ophthalmopathy. V was cut by 4 bases and J by 3 bases, with 7 bases left in between. The CDR3 sequence is 11 residues long. Germline-derived CDR1 and CDR2 are SQVTM and ANQGSEA. Authors of the study amplified TCR beta CDR3 regions from RNA transcripts. The primer set for the first-round RT-PCR of the TCR CDR3 was HTBI. TCRdb reanalysed the multiplex PCR reads using MiXCR and keeps one entry per CDR3 protein. Here the sample spans 300,000 to 450,000 distinct CDR3 sequences, roughly 15% being singletons.

Material for sequencing was blood. The chain couples TRBV29-1 to TRBJ2-7; the D is unclear. This receptor was identified in a woman aged 25 to 39 with Graves' hyperthyroidism that later progressed to Graves' ophthalmopathy. Written as DNA, the CDR3 is TGCAGCGTTGTTAGTGACTACGAGCAGTACTTC. It yields the protein CSVVSDYEQYF.